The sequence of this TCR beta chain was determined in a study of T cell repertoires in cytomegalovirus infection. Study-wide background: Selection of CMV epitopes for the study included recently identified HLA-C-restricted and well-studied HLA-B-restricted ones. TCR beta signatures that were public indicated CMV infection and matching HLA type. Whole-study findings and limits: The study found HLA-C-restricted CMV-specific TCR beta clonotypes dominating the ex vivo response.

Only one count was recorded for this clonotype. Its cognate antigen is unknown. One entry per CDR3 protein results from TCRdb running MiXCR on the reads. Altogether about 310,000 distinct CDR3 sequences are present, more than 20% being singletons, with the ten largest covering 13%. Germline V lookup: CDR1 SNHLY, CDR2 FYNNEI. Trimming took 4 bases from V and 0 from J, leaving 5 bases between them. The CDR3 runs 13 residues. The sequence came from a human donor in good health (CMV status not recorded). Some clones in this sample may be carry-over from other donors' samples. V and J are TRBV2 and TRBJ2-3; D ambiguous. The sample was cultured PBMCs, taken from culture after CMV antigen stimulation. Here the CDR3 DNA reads TGTGCCAGCAGTGCCGGAAGCACAGATACGCAGTATTTT. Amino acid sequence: CASSAGSTDTQYF.